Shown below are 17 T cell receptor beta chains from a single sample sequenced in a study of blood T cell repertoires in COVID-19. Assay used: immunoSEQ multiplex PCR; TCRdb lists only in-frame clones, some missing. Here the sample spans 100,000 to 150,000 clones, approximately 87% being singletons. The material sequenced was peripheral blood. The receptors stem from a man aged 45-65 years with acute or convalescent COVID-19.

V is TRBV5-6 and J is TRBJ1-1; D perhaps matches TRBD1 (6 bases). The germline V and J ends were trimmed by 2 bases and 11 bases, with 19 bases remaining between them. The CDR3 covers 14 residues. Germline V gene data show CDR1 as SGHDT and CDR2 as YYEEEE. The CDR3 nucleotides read TGTGCCAGCAGCTTAGGGGGACAATCCCGTGGGGCTTTCTTT. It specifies CASSLGGQSRGAFF.

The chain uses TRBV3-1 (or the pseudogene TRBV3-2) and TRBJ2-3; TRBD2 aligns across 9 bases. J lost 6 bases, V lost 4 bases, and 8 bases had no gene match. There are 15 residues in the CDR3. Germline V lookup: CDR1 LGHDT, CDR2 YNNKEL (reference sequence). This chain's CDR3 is CASSLVPGLADTQYF. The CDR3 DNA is TGTGCCAGCAGCCTCGTCCCGGGACTAGCCGATACGCAGTATTTT.

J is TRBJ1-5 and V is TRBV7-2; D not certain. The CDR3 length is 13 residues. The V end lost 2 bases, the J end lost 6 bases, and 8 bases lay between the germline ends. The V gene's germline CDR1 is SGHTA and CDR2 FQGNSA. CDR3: CASSLMEGQPQHF. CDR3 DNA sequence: TGTGCCAGCAGCTTAATGGAGGGTCAGCCCCAGCATTTT. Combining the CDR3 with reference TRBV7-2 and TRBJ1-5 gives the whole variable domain GAGVSQSPSNKVTEKGKDVELRCDPISGHTALYWYRQSLGQGLEFLIYFQGNSAPDKSGLPSDRFSAERTGGSVSTLTIQRTQQEDSAVYLCASSLMEGQPQHFGDGTRLSIL.

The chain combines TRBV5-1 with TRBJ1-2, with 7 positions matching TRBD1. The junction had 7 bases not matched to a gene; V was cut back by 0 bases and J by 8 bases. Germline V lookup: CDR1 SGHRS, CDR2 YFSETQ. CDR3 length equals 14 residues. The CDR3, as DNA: TGCGCCAGCAGCTTGGAGGGGGCTTTTCAAGGCTACACCTTC. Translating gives CASSLEGAFQGYTF.

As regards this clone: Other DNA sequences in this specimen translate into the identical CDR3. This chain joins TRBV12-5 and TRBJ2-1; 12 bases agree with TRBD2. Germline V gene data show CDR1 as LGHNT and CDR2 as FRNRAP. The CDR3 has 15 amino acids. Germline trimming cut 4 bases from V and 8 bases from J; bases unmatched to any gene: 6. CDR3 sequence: CASGSRTSGIHEQFF. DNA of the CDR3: TGTGCTAGTGGTTCCCGGACTAGCGGGATCCATGAGCAGTTCTTC.

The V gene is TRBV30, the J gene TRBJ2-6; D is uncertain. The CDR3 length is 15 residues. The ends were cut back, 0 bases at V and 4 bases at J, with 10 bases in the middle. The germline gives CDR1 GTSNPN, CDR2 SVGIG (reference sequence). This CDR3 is CAWSVRGNGANVLTF. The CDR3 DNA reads TGTGCCTGGAGTGTACGCGGCAACGGGGCCAACGTCCTGACTTTC.

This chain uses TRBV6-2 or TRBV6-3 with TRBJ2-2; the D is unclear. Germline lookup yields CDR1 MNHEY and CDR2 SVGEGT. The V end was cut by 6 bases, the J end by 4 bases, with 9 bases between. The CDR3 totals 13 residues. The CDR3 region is CASSPKSTGELFF. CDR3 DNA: TGTGCCAGCAGCCCAAAGAGCACCGGGGAGCTGTTTTTT.

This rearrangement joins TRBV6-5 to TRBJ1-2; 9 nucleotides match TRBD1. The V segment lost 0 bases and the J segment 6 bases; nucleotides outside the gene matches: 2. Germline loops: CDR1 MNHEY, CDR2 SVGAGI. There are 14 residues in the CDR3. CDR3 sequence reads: CASSYSGDRDGYTF. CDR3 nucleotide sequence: TGTGCCAGCAGTTACTCAGGGGACAGGGATGGCTACACCTTC.

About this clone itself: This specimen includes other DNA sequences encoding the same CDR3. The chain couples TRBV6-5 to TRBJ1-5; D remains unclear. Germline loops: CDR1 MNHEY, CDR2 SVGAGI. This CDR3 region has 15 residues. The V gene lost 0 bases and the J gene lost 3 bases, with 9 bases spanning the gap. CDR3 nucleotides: TGTGCCAGCAGTTACTCCTCGGGTTCCAATCAGCCCCAGCATTTT. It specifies CASSYSSGSNQPQHF.

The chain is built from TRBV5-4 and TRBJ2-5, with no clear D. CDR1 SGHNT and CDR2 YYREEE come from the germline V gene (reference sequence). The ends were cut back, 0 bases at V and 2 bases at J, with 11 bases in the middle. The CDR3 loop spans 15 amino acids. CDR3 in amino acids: CASSLAGPGQETQYF. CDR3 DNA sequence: TGTGCCAGCAGCTTGGCCGGTCCAGGTCAAGAGACCCAGTACTTC.

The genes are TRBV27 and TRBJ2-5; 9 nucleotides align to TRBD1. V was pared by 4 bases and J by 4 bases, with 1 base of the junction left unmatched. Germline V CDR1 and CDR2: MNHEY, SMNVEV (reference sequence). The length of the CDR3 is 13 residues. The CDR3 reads CASSYRGRETQYF. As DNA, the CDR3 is TGTGCCAGCAGTTACAGGGGGCGAGAGACCCAGTACTTC.

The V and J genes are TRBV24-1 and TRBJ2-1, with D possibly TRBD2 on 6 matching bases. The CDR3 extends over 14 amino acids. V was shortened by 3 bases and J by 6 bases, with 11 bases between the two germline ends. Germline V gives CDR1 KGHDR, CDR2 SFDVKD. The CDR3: CATSDPGLTNEQFF. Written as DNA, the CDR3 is TGTGCCACCAGTGATCCGGGACTTACCAATGAGCAGTTCTTC.

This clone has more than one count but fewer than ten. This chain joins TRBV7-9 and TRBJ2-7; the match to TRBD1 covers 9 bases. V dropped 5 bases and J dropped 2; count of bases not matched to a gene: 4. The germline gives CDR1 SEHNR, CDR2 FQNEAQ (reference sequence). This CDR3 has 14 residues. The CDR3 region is CASSPQGAPYEQYF. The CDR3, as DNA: TGTGCCAGCAGCCCACAGGGGGCCCCCTACGAGCAGTACTTC.

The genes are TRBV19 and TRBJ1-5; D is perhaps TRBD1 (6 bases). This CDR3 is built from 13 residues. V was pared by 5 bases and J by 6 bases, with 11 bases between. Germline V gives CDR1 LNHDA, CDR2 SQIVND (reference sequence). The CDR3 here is CASSYREGQPQHF. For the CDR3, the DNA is TGTGCCAGTAGTTACAGGGAGGGTCAGCCCCAGCATTTT.

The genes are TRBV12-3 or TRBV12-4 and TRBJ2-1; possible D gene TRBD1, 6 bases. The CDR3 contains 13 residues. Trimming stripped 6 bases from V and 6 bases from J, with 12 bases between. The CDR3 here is CASSLRGRNEQFF. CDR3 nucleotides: TGTGCCAGCAGCCTCAGGGGCCGCAATGAGCAGTTCTTC.

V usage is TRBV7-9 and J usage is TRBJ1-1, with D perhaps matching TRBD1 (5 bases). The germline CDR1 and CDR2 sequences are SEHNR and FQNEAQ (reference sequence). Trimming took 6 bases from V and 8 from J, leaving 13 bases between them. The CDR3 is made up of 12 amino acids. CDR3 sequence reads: CASSAGLREAFF. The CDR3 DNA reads TGTGCCAGCAGTGCGGGGCTGAGGGAAGCTTTCTTT. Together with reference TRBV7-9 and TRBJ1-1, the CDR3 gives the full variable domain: DTGVSQNPRHKITKRGQNVTFRCDPISEHNRLYWYRQTLGQGPEFLTYFQNEAQLEKSRLLSDRFSAERPKGSFSTLEIQRTEQGDSAMYLCASSAGLREAFFGQGTRLTVV.

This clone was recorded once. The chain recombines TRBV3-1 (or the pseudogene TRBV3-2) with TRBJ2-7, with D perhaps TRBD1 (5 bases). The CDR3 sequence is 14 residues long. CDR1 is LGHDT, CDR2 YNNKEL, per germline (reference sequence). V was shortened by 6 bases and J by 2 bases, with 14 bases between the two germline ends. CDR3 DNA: TGTGCCAGCAGTCGATCGACAGTACCCTACGAGCAGTACTTC. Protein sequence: CASSRSTVPYEQYF.